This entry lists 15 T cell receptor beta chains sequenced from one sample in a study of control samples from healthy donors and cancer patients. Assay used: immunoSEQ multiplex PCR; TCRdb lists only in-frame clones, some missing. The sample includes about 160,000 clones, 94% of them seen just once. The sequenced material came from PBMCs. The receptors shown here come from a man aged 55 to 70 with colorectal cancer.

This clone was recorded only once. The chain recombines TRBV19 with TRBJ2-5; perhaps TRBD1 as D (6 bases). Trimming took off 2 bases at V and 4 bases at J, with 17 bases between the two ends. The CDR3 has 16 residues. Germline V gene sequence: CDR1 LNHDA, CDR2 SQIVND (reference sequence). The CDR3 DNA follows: TGTGCCAGTAGTATATTTTTCGGGCAGGGGACAGAGACCCAGTACTTC. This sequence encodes CASSIFFGQGTETQYF.

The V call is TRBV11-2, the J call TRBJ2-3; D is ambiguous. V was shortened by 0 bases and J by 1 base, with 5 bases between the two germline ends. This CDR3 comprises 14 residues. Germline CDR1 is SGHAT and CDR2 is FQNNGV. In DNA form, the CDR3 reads TGTGCCAGCAGCTTAGATCAGGGCACAGATACGCAGTATTTT. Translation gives CASSLDQGTDTQYF.

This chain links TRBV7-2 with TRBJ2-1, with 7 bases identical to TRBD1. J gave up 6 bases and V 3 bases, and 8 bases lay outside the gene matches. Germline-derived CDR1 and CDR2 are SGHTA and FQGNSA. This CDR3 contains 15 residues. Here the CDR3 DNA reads TGTGCCAGCAGCTTTTGGGACAGAGAAGGCAATGAGCAGTTCTTC. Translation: CASSFWDREGNEQFF. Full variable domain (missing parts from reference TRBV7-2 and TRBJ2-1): GAGVSQSPSNKVTEKGKDVELRCDPISGHTALYWYRQSLGQGLEFLIYFQGNSAPDKSGLPSDRFSAERTGGSVSTLTIQRTQQEDSAVYLCASSFWDREGNEQFFGPGTRLTVL.

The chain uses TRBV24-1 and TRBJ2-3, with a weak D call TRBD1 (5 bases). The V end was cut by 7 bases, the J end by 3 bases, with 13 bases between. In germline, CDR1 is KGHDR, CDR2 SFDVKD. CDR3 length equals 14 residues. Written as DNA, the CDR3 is TGTGCCACCAGGGAAAGGGCAGGGACAGATACGCAGTATTTT. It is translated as CATRERAGTDTQYF.

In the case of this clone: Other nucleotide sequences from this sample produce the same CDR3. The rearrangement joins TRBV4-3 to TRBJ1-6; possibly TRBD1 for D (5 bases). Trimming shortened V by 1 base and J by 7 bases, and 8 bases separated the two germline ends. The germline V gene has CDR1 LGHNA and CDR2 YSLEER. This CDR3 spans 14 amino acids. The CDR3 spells CASSQGQSNSPLHF. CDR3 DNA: TGCGCCAGCAGCCAAGGACAGTCCAATTCACCCCTCCACTTT.

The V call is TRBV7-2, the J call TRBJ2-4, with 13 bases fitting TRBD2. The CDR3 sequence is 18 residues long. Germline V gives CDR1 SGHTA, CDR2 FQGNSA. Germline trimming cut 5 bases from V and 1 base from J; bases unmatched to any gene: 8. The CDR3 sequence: CASSPGLAGAKAKNIQYF. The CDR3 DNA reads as TGTGCCAGCAGCCCCGGACTAGCGGGGGCGAAGGCCAAAAACATTCAGTACTTC.

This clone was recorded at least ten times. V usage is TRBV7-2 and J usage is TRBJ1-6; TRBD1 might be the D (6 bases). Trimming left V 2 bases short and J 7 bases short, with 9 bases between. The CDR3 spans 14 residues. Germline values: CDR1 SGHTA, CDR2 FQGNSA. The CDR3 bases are TGTGCCAGCAGCTTATCCGGGGGCAATTCACCCCTCCACTTT. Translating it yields CASSLSGGNSPLHF.

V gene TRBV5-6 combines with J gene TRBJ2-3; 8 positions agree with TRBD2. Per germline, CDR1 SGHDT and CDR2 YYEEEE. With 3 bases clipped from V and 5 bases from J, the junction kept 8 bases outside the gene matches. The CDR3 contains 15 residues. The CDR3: CASSSAGAGGDTQYF. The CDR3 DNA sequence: TGTGCCAGCAGCTCAGCGGGGGCCGGGGGAGATACGCAGTATTTT.

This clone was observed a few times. CDR3 residues: CASAPGQGSNQPQHF. DNA of the CDR3: TGTGCCAGCGCTCCGGGACAGGGGAGCAATCAGCCCCAGCATTTT. The chain employs TRBV10-3 and TRBJ1-5; 10 bases are shared with TRBD1. CDR3 length equals 15 residues. Germline assignment: CDR1 ENHRY and CDR2 SYGVKD. Trimming removed 10 bases from V and 1 base from J; junction bases left unmatched: 7.

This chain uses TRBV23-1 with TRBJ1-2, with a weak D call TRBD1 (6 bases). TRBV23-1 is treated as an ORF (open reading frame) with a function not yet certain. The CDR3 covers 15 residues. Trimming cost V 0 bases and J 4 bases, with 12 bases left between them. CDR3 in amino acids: CASSQSGRGGYGYTF. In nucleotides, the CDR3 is TGCGCCAGCAGTCAATCAGGCAGGGGTGGCTATGGCTACACCTTC.

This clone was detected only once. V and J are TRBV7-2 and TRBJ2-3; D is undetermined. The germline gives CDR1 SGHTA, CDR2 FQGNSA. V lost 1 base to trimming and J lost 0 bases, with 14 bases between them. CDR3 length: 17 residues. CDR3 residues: CASSLVPSGSSTDTQYF. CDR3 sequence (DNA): TGTGCCAGCAGCTTAGTTCCATCCGGGTCTAGCACAGATACGCAGTATTTT.

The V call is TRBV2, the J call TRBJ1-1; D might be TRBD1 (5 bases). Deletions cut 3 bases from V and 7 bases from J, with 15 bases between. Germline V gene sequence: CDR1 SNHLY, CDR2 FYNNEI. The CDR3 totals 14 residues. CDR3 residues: CASSERGGQDEAFF. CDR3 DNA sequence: TGTGCCAGCAGTGAGAGGGGAGGTCAGGATGAAGCTTTCTTT.

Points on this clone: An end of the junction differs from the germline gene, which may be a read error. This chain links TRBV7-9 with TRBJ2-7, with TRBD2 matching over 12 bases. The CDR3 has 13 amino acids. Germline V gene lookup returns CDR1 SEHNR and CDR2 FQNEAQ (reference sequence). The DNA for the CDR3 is TGTGCCAGCAGCCTAGCGGGGGGGGACGAGCAGTACTTC. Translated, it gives CASSLAGGDEQYF.

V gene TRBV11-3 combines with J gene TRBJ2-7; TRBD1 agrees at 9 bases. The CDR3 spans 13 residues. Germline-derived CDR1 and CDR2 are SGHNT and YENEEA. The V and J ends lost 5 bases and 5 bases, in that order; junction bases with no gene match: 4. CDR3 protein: CASSPGQGHEQYF. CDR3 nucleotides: TGTGCCAGCAGCCCGGGACAGGGACACGAGCAGTACTTC.

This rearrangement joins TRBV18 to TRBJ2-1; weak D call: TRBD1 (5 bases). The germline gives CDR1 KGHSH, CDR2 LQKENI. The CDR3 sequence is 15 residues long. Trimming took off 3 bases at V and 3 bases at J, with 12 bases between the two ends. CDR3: CASSPPKGIYNEQFF. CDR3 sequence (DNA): TGTGCCAGCTCACCCCCCAAGGGGATCTACAATGAGCAGTTCTTC.